This T cell receptor (beta chain) emerged from a study of CD8 T cells in ankylosing spondylitis (dated 2017 in TCRdb). Concerning the study at large: To find TCR variants linked to disease, the study profiled T cell receptor beta repertoires in ankylosing spondylitis patients and healthy donors. Peripheral blood was sampled, and synovial fluid was also collected from ankylosing spondylitis patients. The full study cohort comprised around 25 ankylosing spondylitis patients and roughly 110 healthy donors. Broad study findings and their caveats: Some motif variants had previously been reported in the synovial fluid and blood of reactive arthritis patients, which suggests shared mechanisms of disease initiation. Blood from ankylosing spondylitis patients appeared to be characterized by a TCR beta motif composed of eight or nine highly homologous amino acid variants. In peripheral blood, the disease-linked clones were found at relatively low frequencies and had a CD8+ phenotype. Significant enrichment of the disease-linked clones was reported in matched synovial fluid samples from ankylosing spondylitis patients.

As concerns this clonotype: Its recognized antigen is unknown. No quality values exist for individual bases; no much larger clone is one base distant.

Data came from an Illumina HiSeq 2500. Quantitative 5'-RACE with molecular barcodes was used to prepare TCR beta libraries. As for the original processing: Disease-linked TCR variants were identified with a new computational method built on a probabilistic model of VDJ rearrangement. TCRdb reprocessed the public reads (quality trimming at Q25 with fastp, clone calling with MiXCR) and kept in-frame beta chains. Rows are combined by CDR3 protein, so each entry shows the most common genes and DNA. The V and J calls shown here were made by TCRdb, not taken from the authors' results. This sample lists about 240,000 distinct CDR3 sequences; more than 20% were detected once. Of the sample, approximately 0.61% is held by the ten largest clones. From its cysteine to its phenylalanine, the CDR3 spans 13 amino acids. Only the CDR3 part of the read is kept: 39 bases, read in frame from the first base. From a lookup of the germline V gene, CDR1 and CDR2 are SQVTM and ANQGSEA. Relative to germline, V is 4 bases shorter and J is 1 base shorter, with 10 bases between their ends.

Sequences were obtained from blood, either unsorted or a sorted T cell fraction (not recorded which). The chain links TRBV29-1 with TRBJ2-5, with no confidently assigned D gene. The receptor was isolated from a male donor with ankylosing spondylitis or in good health (not recorded which). The CDR3 region has the sequence CSVASATQETQYF. Read as DNA, the sequence is TGCAGCGTTGCCTCGGCGACCCAAGAGACCCAGTACTTC.